Following are 6 T cell receptor beta chains from one sample sequenced in a study of blood T cell repertoires in COVID-19 (dated by TCRdb to 2020 to 2022). Libraries were built with the immunoSEQ multiplex PCR assay. Drawn from immuneACCESS, this table holds only the in-frame rearrangements with V and J called that TCRdb kept. Clones are partly lost; checked studies trace under half to an unresolved V gene and leave the rest unexplained. The sample data list around 250,000 clones, and 86% of these were observed just once. The ten largest clonotypes hold about 3% of the sample. Material: peripheral blood. The receptors stem from a woman under 40 with active or convalescent COVID-19.

The chain has TRBV5-1 and TRBJ2-1; 13 positions agree with TRBD2. CDR1 and CDR2 (germline): SGHRS, YFSETQ. Trimming cost V 5 bases and J 5 bases; bases outside gene matches: 4. This CDR3 is 15 amino acids long. In DNA form, the CDR3 reads TGCGCCAGCAGGAACGGACTAGCGGGAGACAATGAGCAGTTCTTC. Translation: CASRNGLAGDNEQFF.

This clone was observed once. V is TRBV9 and J is TRBJ2-5, with TRBD1 matching 8 bases. After removal of 0 bases from V and 0 bases from J, the junction contained 4 bases not matched to a gene. From germline, CDR1 is SGDLS and CDR2 YYNGEE. The CDR3 consists of 16 residues. The DNA for the CDR3 is TGTGCCAGCAGCGTAGGGACAGGGCTCAACCAAGAGACCCAGTACTTC. The encoded protein is CASSVGTGLNQETQYF.

The genes are TRBV6-2 or TRBV6-3 and TRBJ1-6, with a tentative D call TRBD1 (5 bases). V was trimmed by 2 bases and J by 16 bases, leaving 9 bases between them. The CDR3 is made up of 11 amino acids. Germline V CDR1 and CDR2: MNHEY, SVGEGT. CDR3 region: CASSYKGDLHF. In DNA form, the CDR3 reads TGTGCCAGCAGTTACAAAGGGGATCTCCACTTT.

The rearrangement links TRBV3-1 (or the pseudogene TRBV3-2) to TRBJ2-1; D unresolved. Germline V gene sequence: CDR1 LGHDT, CDR2 YNNKEL (reference sequence). The CDR3 covers 14 residues. V lost 4 bases to trimming and J lost 6 bases, with 13 bases between them. CDR3 in amino acids: CASSPRSTLNEQFF. The CDR3 region has the DNA TGTGCCAGCAGCCCGAGGTCTACTCTCAATGAGCAGTTCTTC.

This clone was seen more than once but under ten times. This chain links TRBV6-5 with TRBJ1-3; 8 bases are a match to TRBD1. The junction had 2 bases not matched to a gene; V was cut back by 2 bases and J by 2 bases. This CDR3 is 15 amino acids long. Germline-derived CDR1 and CDR2 are MNHEY and SVGAGI. The chain's CDR3 is CASSYATGAGNTIYF. As DNA, the CDR3 is TGTGCCAGCAGTTACGCGACAGGGGCTGGAAACACCATATATTTT.

The chain links TRBV28 to TRBJ2-5; 10 bases are a match to TRBD2. The V segment lost 5 bases and the J segment 4 bases; nucleotides outside the gene matches: 10. Germline-derived CDR1 and CDR2 are MDHEN and SYDVKM. The CDR3 totals 16 residues. The CDR3 DNA reads TGTGCCAGCAGTCCACCCAGCGGGGGGGCCGGAGAGACCCAGTACTTC. This encodes CASSPPSGGAGETQYF.